Listed below are T cell receptor beta chains from one sample, sequenced in a study of blood T cell repertoires in COVID-19. Assay used: immunoSEQ multiplex PCR; TCRdb lists only in-frame clones, some missing. Of hundreds of thousands of clones in the sample, roughly 90% were seen once. The sample comprised peripheral blood. Receptor source: a woman in her fifties or sixties with acute or convalescent COVID-19. The CDR3 runs from the conserved cysteine through the conserved F or W. A D gene is named only where the DNA matches it firmly. Not every row has a clone size; where given, it reads once, few, many or a size class.

clone_size: NA
j_call: TRBJ1-4
v_call: TRBV3-1/TRBV3-2
d_call: NA
cdr3_aa: CASSQEWGANEKLFF
cdr3_nt: TGTGCCAGCAGCCAAGAATGGGGGGCTAATGAAAAACTGTTTTTT

clone_size: NA
j_call: TRBJ1-1
v_call: TRBV5-4
d_call: NA
cdr3_aa: CASSEALGAEWVTEAFF
cdr3_nt: TGTGCCAGCAGCGAAGCCCTTGGGGCAGAATGGGTGACTGAAGCTTTCTTT

clone_size: NA
j_call: TRBJ2-3
v_call: TRBV5-1
d_call: TRBD1
cdr3_aa: CASSQDRGRPDTQYF
cdr3_nt: TGCGCCAGCAGCCAGGACAGGGGGCGTCCAGATACGCAGTATTTT

clone_size: NA
j_call: TRBJ1-1
v_call: TRBV3-1/TRBV3-2
d_call: NA
cdr3_aa: CASSRYSNTEAFF
cdr3_nt: TGTGCCAGCAGTCGATACTCAAACACTGAAGCTTTCTTT

clone_size: NA
j_call: TRBJ1-1
v_call: TRBV12-3/TRBV12-4
d_call: NA
cdr3_aa: CAIIKQLNTEAFF
cdr3_nt: TGTGCCATAATAAAACAGTTGAACACTGAAGCTTTCTTT

clone_size: NA
j_call: TRBJ2-1
v_call: TRBV13
d_call: TRBD2
cdr3_aa: CASVAGGDNEQFF
cdr3_nt: TGTGCCAGCGTAGCGGGAGGGGATAATGAGCAGTTCTTC

clone_size: NA
j_call: TRBJ2-5
v_call: TRBV4-3
d_call: TRBD2
cdr3_aa: CASSYRLAGAGETQYF
cdr3_nt: TGCGCCAGCAGCTATCGACTAGCGGGGGCGGGAGAGACCCAGTACTTC

clone_size: few
j_call: TRBJ2-2
v_call: TRBV19
d_call: TRBD1
cdr3_aa: CASSGQAGTGELFF
cdr3_nt: TGTGCCAGTAGTGGACAGGCGGGCACCGGGGAGCTGTTTTTT

clone_size: NA
j_call: TRBJ1-4
v_call: TRBV3-1/TRBV3-2
d_call: NA
cdr3_aa: CASSQDREKLFF
cdr3_nt: TGTGCCAGCAGCCAAGACCGTGAAAAACTGTTTTTT

clone_size: many
j_call: TRBJ1-3
v_call: TRBV6-6
d_call: NA
cdr3_aa: CASSLRPPASSGNTIYF
cdr3_nt: TGTGCCAGCAGTCTTCGCCCCCCCGCGAGCTCTGGAAACACCATATATTTT

clone_size: NA
j_call: TRBJ1-4
v_call: TRBV5-4
d_call: NA
cdr3_aa: CASSLDGGAYNEKLFF
cdr3_nt: TGTGCCAGCAGCTTGGATGGGGGGGCGTATAATGAAAAACTGTTTTTT

clone_size: NA
j_call: TRBJ2-2
v_call: TRBV3-1/TRBV3-2
d_call: TRBD1
cdr3_aa: CASSQVARGRTGELFF
cdr3_nt: TGTGCCAGCAGCCAAGTGGCGAGGGGGCGCACCGGGGAGCTGTTTTTT

clone_size: few
j_call: TRBJ1-3
v_call: TRBV4-1
d_call: TRBD1
cdr3_aa: CASSLTGPMTGPGNTIYF
cdr3_nt: TGCGCCAGCAGCCTTACAGGCCCTATGACAGGGCCTGGAAACACCATATATTTT

clone_size: NA
j_call: TRBJ1-6
v_call: TRBV7-9
d_call: NA
cdr3_aa: CASSPGQNSPLHF
cdr3_nt: TGTGCCAGCAGCCCCGGACAGAATTCACCCCTCCACTTT

clone_size: NA
j_call: TRBJ1-5
v_call: TRBV18
d_call: TRBD1
cdr3_aa: CASSPTGGTENQPQHF
cdr3_nt: TGTGCCAGCTCACCAACGGGTGGGACAGAGAATCAGCCCCAGCATTTT

clone_size: NA
j_call: TRBJ2-7
v_call: TRBV30
d_call: TRBD1
cdr3_aa: CAWGQGGFNEQYF
cdr3_nt: TGTGCCTGGGGACAGGGGGGTTTTAACGAGCAGTACTTC

clone_size: NA
j_call: TRBJ2-1
v_call: TRBV4-2
d_call: TRBD2
cdr3_aa: CASSRAIGSPTSARLLPYNEQFF
cdr3_nt: TGTGCCAGCAGCCGGGCCATAGGTAGTCCCACTAGCGCCCGACTTCTGCCCTACAATGAGCAGTTCTTC

clone_size: NA
j_call: TRBJ2-7
v_call: TRBV7-2
d_call: NA
cdr3_aa: CASSLVGVYSYEQYF
cdr3_nt: TGTGCCAGCAGCTTAGTCGGGGTATACTCCTACGAGCAGTACTTC

clone_size: NA
j_call: TRBJ1-2
v_call: TRBV27
d_call: NA
cdr3_aa: CASSQGTRGTGYTF
cdr3_nt: TGTGCCAGCAGTCAGGGGACAAGAGGTACTGGCTACACCTTC

clone_size: many
j_call: TRBJ2-7
v_call: TRBV7-2
d_call: TRBD2
cdr3_aa: CASSLVFFTLAGGPYEQYF
cdr3_nt: TGTGCCAGCAGCTTAGTATTCTTTACACTAGCGGGGGGGCCCTACGAGCAGTACTTC

clone_size: NA
j_call: TRBJ1-3
v_call: TRBV5-5
d_call: NA
cdr3_aa: CASSLVLGGSGNTIYF
cdr3_nt: TGTGCCAGCAGCTTGGTGCTGGGAGGGTCTGGAAACACCATATATTTT

clone_size: NA
j_call: TRBJ2-1
v_call: TRBV27
d_call: NA
cdr3_aa: CASSFRSGDYNEQFF
cdr3_nt: TGTGCCAGCAGTTTTAGGAGCGGAGACTACAATGAGCAGTTCTTC

clone_size: NA
j_call: TRBJ2-3
v_call: TRBV6-5
d_call: NA
cdr3_aa: CASSYLGGSTDTQYF
cdr3_nt: TGTGCCAGCAGTTATTTGGGGGGAAGCACAGATACGCAGTATTTT

clone_size: NA
j_call: TRBJ2-3
v_call: TRBV9
d_call: NA
cdr3_aa: CASSVEGGGPDTQYF
cdr3_nt: TGTGCCAGCAGCGTAGAGGGAGGGGGTCCAGATACGCAGTATTTT

clone_size: NA
j_call: TRBJ2-2
v_call: TRBV25-1
d_call: TRBD2
cdr3_aa: CASSPWGTREGGELFF
cdr3_nt: TGTGCCAGCAGCCCCTGGGGGACTAGAGAGGGCGGGGAGCTGTTTTTT

clone_size: NA
j_call: TRBJ1-5
v_call: TRBV2
d_call: NA
cdr3_aa: CASRDTLGNQPQHF
cdr3_nt: TGTGCCAGCAGAGACACCCTCGGCAATCAGCCCCAGCATTTT

clone_size: NA
j_call: TRBJ1-2
v_call: TRBV19
d_call: NA
cdr3_aa: CASSPPHSSPLGYTF
cdr3_nt: TGTGCCAGTAGTCCCCCTCACTCCTCACCCCTCGGCTACACCTTC